This T cell receptor (beta chain) originates from a study of technical replicates of blood from a handful of donors. Using immunoSEQ multiplex PCR, the repertoire was profiled, and TCRdb retains in-frame clones only, with some absent. The sample has around 75,000 clones, about nine tenths seen once; the top ten hold approximately 0.27%. The CDR3 spans 15 residues. Germline V gene lookup returns CDR1 SGDLS and CDR2 YYNGEE. Trimming took 6 bases from V and 1 from J, leaving 16 bases between them. Sequencing used T cells isolated from PBMCs. The TCR originated in a human donor in good health. The rearrangement links TRBV9 to TRBJ2-5; TRBD1 is a possible D gene (6 bases). The CDR3 DNA follows: TGTGCCAGCACCCCAGGGGCAAGCGTCCAAGAGACCCAGTACTTC. It codes for CASTPGASVQETQYF. Drawing the rest from reference TRBV9 and TRBJ2-5, the complete variable domain is DSGVTQTPKHLITATGQRVTLRCSPRSGDLSVYWYQQSLDQGLQFLIQYYNGEERAKGNILERFSAQQFPDLHSELNLSSLELGDSALYFCASTPGASVQETQYFGPGTRLLVL.